This TCR beta chain was sequenced in a study of identical twins. Study-level points and caveats: Where out-of-frame alpha sequences were twin-shared, they showed excess low generation probability.

Via MiXCR, TCRdb re-called the 5' RACE reads, giving one row per CDR3 protein. Of 1.5 million to 2 million distinct CDR3 sequences listed, about 32% are singletons. This clonotype has just a few counts. Antigen: not known. The specimen sequenced was cord blood. This clonotype was sampled from a newborn girl in good health.

The CDR3 region is CASSQVSIYTDTQYF. DNA of the CDR3: TGTGCCAGCAGCCAAGTTTCCATATACACAGATACGCAGTATTTT. V is TRBV14 and J is TRBJ2-3; D is unresolved. With 1 base removed from V and 2 bases from J, the gap between germline ends came to 10 bases. There are 15 residues in the CDR3. Germline CDR1 SGHDN, CDR2 FVKESK.